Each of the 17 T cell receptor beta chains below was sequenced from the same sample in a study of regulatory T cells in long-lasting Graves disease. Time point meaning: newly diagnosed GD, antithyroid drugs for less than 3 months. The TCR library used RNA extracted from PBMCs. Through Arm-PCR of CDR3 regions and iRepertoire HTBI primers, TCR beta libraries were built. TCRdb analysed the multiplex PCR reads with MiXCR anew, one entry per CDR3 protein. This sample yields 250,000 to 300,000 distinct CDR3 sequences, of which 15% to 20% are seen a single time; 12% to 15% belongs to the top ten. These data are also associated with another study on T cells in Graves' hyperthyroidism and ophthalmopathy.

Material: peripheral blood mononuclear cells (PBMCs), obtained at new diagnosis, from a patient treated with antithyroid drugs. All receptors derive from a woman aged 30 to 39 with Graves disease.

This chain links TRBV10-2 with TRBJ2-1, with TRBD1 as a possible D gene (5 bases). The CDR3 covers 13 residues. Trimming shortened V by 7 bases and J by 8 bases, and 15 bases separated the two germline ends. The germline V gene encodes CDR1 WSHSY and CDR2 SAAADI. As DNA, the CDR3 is TGCGCCAGCAACGGTGTCAGGGCCCATGAGCAGTTCTTC. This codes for CASNGVRAHEQFF.

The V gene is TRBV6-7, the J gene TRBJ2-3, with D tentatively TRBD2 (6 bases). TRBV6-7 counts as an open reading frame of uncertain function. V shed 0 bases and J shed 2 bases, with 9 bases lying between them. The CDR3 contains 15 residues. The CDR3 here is CASSYSGLTTDTQYF. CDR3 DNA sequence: TGTGCCAGCAGTTACTCGGGACTTACCACAGATACGCAGTATTTT.

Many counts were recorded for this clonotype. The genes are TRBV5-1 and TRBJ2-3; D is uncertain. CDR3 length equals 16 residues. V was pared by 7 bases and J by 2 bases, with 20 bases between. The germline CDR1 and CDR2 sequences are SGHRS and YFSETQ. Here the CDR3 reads CASAVGSLGNTDTQYF. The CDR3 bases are TGCGCCAGCGCAGTTGGTTCGTTAGGGAACACAGATACGCAGTATTTT. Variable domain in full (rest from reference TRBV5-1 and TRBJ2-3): KAGVTQTPRYLIKTRGQQVTLSCSPISGHRSVSWYQQTPGQGLQFLFEYFSETQRNKGNFPGRFSGRQFSNSRSEMNVSTLELGDSALYLCASAVGSLGNTDTQYFGPGTRLTVL.

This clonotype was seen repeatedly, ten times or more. The CDR3 sequence is CASGGGEQYF. In DNA, the CDR3 is TGTGCCAGCGGTGGCGGCGAGCAGTACTTC. This sequence joins TRBV6-2 or TRBV6-3 and TRBJ2-7; D call uncertain. The V end was cut by 8 bases, the J end by 6 bases, with 8 bases between. Germline V gene data show CDR1 as MNHEY and CDR2 as SVGEGT. CDR3 length equals 10 residues.

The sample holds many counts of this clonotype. The CDR3 bases are TGTGCCAGCAGTGGAAGCGGGGGTGGTACGCAGTATTTT. Translation gives CASSGSGGGTQYF. V gene TRBV12-3 or TRBV12-4 combines with J gene TRBJ2-3, with TRBD2 identical over 8 bases. The CDR3 runs to 13 residues. Trimming took 5 bases from V and 8 from J; bases not matched to a gene: 6.

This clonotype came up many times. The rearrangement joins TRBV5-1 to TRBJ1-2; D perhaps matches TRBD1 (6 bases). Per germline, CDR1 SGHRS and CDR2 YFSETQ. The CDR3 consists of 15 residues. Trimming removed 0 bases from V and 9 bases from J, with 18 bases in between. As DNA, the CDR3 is TGCGCCAGCAGCTTGGCCGGGGGGGCGGGAGATCGCTACACCTTC. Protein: CASSLAGGAGDRYTF. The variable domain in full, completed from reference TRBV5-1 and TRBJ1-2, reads KAGVTQTPRYLIKTRGQQVTLSCSPISGHRSVSWYQQTPGQGLQFLFEYFSETQRNKGNFPGRFSGRQFSNSRSEMNVSTLELGDSALYLCASSLAGGAGDRYTFGSGTRLTVV.

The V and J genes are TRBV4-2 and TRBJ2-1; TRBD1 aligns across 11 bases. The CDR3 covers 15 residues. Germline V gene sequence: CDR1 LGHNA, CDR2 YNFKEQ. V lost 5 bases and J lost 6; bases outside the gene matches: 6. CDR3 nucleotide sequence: TGTGCCAGCAGCAACGGACAGGGGGCCGTCAATGAGCAGTTCTTC. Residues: CASSNGQGAVNEQFF.

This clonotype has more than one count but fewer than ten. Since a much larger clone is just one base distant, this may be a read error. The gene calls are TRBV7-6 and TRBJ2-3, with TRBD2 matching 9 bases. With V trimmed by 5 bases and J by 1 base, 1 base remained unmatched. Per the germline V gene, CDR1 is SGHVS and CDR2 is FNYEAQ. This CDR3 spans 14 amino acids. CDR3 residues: CASSQRGGTDTQYF. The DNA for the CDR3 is TGTGCCAGCAGCCAGCGGGGGGGCACAGATACGCAGTATTTT.

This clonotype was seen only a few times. CDR3 sequence reads: CASSGGGIEKLFF. CDR3 nucleotides: TGTGCCAGCAGTGGTGGGGGGATTGAAAAACTGTTTTTT. The genes are TRBV6-1 and TRBJ1-4; TRBD1 is a possible D gene (5 bases). The CDR3 sequence is 13 residues long. Germline assignment: CDR1 MNHNS and CDR2 SASEGT. Trimming left V 4 bases short and J 7 bases short, with 10 bases between.

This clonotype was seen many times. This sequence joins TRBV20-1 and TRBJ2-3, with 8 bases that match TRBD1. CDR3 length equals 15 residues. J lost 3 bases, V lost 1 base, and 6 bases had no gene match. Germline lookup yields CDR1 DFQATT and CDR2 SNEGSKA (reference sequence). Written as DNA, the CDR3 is TGCAGTGCTAGAGGAACAGGGGGTATGACAGATACGCAGTATTTT. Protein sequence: CSARGTGGMTDTQYF.

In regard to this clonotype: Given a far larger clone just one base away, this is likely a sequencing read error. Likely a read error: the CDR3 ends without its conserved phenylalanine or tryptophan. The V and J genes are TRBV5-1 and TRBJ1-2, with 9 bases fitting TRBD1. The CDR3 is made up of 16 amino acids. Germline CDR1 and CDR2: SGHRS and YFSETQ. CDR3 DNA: TGTGCCAGCAGCTTGGCTCTACAGGGGGCGGGCTATGGCTACACCCTC. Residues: CASSLALQGAGYGYTL.

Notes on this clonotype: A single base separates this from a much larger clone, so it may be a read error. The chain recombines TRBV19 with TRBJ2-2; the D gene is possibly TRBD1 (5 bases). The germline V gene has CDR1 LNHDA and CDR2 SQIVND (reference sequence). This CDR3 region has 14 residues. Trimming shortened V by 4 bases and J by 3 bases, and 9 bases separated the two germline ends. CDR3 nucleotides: TGTGCCAGTAGTACCGGCAGGGACACCGGGGAGCTGTTTTTT. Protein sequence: CASSTGRDTGELFF.

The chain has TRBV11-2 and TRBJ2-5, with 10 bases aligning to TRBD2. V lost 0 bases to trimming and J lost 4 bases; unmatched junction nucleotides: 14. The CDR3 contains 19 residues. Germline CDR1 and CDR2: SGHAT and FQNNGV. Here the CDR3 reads CASSLDRPTSGRAGETQYF. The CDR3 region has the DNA TGTGCCAGCAGCTTAGATCGTCCCACCAGCGGGAGGGCCGGAGAGACCCAGTACTTC.

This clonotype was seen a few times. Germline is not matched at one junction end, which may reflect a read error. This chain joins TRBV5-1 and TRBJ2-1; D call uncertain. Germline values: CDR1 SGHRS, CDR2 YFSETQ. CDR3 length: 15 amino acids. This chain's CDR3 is CASSLRLSSYNEQFF. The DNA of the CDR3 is TGTGCCAGCAGCTTAAGACTTAGCTCCTACAATGAGCAGTTCTTC.

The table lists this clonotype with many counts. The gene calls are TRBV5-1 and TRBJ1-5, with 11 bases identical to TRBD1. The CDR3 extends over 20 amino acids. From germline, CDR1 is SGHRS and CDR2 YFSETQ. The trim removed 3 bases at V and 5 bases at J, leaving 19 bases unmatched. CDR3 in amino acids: CASSCHPGQGGPTGDQPQHF. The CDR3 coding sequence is TGCGCCAGCAGCTGTCATCCGGGACAGGGGGGTCCAACTGGGGATCAGCCCCAGCATTTT.

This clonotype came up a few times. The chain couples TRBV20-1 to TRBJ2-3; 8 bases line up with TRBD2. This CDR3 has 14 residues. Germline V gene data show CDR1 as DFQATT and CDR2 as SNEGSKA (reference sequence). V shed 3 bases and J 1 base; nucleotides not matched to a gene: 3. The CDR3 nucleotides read TGCAGTGCTAGCGGGGGGGCCGGCACAGATACGCAGTATTTT. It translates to CSASGGAGTDTQYF.

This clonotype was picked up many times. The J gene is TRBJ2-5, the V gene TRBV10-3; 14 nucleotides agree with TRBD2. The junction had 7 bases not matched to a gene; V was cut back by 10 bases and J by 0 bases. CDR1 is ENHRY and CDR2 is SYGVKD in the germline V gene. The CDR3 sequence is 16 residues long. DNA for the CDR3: TGTGCCACCGGGACTAGCGGGGGACAGTACCAAGAGACCCAGTACTTC. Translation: CATGTSGGQYQETQYF.